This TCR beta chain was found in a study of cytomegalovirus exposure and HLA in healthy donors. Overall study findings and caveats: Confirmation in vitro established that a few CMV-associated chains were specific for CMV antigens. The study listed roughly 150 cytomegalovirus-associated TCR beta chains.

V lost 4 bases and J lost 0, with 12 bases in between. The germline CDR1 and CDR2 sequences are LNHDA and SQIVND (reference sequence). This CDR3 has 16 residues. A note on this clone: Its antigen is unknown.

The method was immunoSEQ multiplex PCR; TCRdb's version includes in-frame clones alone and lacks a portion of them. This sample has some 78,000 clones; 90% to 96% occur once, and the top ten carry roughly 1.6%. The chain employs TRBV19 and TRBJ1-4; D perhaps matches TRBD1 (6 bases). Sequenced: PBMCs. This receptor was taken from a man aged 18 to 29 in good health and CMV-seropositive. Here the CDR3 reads CASSSYRDATNEKLFF. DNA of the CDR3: TGTGCCAGTAGTAGCTACAGGGATGCAACTAATGAAAAACTGTTTTTT.